This T cell receptor (beta chain) was sequenced during a study of T cell responses to AZD1222 COVID-19 vaccine. Study conclusions and caveats: Spike was spanned by vaccine-associated CD4 TCRs, with dominance at 160-218 and 743-854.

About this clone: As yet, its antigen is unknown. The identical CDR3 is also encoded by other nucleotide sequences in the sample.

CDR1 is LNHDA, CDR2 SQIVND, per germline (reference sequence). The V end was cut by 6 bases, the J end by 4 bases, with 10 bases between. CDR3 length equals 13 residues. The assay was immunoSEQ multiplex PCR, and TCRdb's table has in-frame clones only and misses some. The sample shows 15,000 to 20,000 clones, roughly 79% of them seen only once. Second-dose recipients at about 4 or about 12 weeks were treated as one pooled group. The chain carries TRBV19 and TRBJ2-1, with D perhaps TRBD2 (6 bases). This TCR was sampled from an adult who received the AZD1222 COVID-19 vaccine. Sequences were derived from peripheral blood, sampled 28 days after the second AZD1222 dose. The DNA of the CDR3 is TGTGCCAGTAGGGGGCGGGGTTACAATGAGCAGTTCTTC. Its protein product is CASRGRGYNEQFF. The full variable domain, rest sourced from reference TRBV19 and TRBJ2-1, is DGGITQSPKYLFRKEGQNVTLSCEQNLNHDAMYWYRQDPGQGLRLIYYSQIVNDFQKGDIAEGYSVSREKKESFPLTVTSAQKNPTAFYLCASRGRGYNEQFFGPGTRLTVL.